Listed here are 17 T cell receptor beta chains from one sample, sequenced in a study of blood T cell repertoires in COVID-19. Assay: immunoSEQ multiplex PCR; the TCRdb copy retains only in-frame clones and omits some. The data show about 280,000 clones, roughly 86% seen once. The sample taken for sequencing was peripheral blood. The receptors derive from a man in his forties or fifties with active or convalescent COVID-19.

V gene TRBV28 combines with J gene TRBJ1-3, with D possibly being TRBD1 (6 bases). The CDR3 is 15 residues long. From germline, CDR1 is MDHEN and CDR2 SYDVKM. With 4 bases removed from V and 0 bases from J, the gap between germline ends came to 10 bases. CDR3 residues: CASSSDSSSGNTIYF. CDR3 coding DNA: TGTGCCAGCAGTTCGGACAGTAGCTCTGGAAACACCATATATTTT. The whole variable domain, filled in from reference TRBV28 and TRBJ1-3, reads DVKVTQSSRYLVKRTGEKVFLECVQDMDHENMFWYRQDPGLGLRLIYFSYDVKMKEKGDIPEGYSVSREKKERFSLILESASTNQTSMYLCASSSDSSSGNTIYFGEGSWLTVV.

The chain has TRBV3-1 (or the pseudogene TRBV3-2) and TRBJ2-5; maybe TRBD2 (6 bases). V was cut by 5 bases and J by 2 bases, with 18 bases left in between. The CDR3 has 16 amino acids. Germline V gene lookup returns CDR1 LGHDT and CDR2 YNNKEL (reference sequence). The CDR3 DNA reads TGTGCCAGCAGCAAGGGGATTAGCGGAGTACAAGAGACCCAGTACTTC. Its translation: CASSKGISGVQETQYF.

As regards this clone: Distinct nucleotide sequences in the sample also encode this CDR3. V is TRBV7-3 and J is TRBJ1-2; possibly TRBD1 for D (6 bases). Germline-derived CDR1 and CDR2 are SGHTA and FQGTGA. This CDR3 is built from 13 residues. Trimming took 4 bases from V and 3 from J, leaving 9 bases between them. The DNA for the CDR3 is TGTGCCAGCAGCTCGGACAGAGACTATGGCTACACCTTC. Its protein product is CASSSDRDYGYTF.

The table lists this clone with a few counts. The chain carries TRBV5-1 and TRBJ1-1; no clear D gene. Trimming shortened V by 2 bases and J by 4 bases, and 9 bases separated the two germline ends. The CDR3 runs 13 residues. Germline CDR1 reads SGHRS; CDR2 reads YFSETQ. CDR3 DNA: TGCGCCAGCAGCTTCGGGAAAGGCACTGAAGCTTTCTTT. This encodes CASSFGKGTEAFF.

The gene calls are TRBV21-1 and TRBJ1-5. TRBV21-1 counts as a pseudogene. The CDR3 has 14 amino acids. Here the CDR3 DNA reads TGTGCCAGCAGCTCGGGGGAGGGCAATCAGCCCCAGCATTTT. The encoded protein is CASSSGEGNQPQHF.

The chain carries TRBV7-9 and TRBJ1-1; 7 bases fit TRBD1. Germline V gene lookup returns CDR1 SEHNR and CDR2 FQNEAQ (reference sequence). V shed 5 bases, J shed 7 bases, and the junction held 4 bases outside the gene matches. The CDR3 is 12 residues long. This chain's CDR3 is CASSPDRVEAFF. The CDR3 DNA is TGTGCCAGCAGCCCAGACAGGGTTGAAGCTTTCTTT.

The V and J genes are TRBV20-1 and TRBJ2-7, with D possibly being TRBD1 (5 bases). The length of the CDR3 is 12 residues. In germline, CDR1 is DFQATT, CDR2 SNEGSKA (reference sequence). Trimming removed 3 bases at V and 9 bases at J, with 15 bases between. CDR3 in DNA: TGCAGTGCTAGTCAAGGGGATAGGGGGCAGTACTTC. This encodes CSASQGDRGQYF.

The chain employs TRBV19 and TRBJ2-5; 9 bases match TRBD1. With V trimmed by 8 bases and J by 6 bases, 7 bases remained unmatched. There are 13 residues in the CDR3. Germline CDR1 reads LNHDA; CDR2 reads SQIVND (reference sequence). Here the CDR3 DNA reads TGTGCCAGTTCCGGGACAGGGAAGAAGACCCAGTACTTC. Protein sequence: CASSGTGKKTQYF.

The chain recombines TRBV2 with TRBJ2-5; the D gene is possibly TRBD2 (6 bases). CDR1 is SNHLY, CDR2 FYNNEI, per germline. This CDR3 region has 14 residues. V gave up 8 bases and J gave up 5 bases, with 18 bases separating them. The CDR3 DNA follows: TGTGCCAGCTCGGCTACTGGGGGGTTGGAGACCCAGTACTTC. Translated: CASSATGGLETQYF.

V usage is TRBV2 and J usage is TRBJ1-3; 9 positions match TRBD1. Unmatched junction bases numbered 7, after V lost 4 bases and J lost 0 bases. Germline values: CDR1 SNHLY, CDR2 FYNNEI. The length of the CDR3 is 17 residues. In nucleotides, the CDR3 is TGTGCCAGCAGTGCCGACGACAGGGGGATCTCTGGAAACACCATATATTTT. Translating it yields CASSADDRGISGNTIYF.

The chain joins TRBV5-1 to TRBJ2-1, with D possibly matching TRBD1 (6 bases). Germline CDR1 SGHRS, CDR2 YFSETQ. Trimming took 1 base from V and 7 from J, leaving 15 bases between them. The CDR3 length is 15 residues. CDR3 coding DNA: TGCGCCAGCAGCTTGTTTTCAGGGGAGACTAATGAGCAGTTCTTC. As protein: CASSLFSGETNEQFF.

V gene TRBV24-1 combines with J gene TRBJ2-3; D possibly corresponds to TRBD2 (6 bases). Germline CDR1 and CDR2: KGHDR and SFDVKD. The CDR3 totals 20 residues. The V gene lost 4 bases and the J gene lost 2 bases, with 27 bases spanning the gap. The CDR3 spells CATSDPAGRAGPDPTDTQYF. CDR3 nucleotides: TGTGCCACCAGTGACCCGGCAGGGAGAGCGGGCCCGGACCCCACAGATACGCAGTATTTT.

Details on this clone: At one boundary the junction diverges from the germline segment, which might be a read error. The CDR3 here is CASSTTGGKQPQHF. The CDR3 DNA reads TGTGCCAGTAGTACGACAGGGGGCAAGCAGCCCCAGCATTTT. The chain has TRBV19 and TRBJ1-5, with TRBD1 matching over 10 bases. The CDR3 is made up of 14 amino acids. The germline V gene has CDR1 LNHDA and CDR2 SQIVND (reference sequence).

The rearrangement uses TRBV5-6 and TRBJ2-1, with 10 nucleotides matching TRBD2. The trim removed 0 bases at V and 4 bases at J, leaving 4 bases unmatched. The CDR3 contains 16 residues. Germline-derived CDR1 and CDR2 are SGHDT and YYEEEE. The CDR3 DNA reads TGTGCCAGCAGCTTGGGGCCTAGCGGGAGTTACAATGAGCAGTTCTTC. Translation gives CASSLGPSGSYNEQFF.

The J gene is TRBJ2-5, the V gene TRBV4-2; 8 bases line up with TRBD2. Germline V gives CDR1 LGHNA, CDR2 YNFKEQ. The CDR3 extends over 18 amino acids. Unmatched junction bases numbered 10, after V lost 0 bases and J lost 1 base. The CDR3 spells CASSQDLSGAGAQETQYF. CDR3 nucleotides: TGTGCCAGCAGCCAAGATCTTAGCGGGGCAGGGGCCCAAGAGACCCAGTACTTC.

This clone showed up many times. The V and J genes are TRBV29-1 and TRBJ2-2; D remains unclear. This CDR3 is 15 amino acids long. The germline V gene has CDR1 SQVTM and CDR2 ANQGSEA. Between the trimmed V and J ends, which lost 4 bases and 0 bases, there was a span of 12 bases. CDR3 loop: CSVVGEAPNTGELFF. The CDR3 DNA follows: TGCAGCGTTGTAGGTGAGGCCCCGAACACCGGGGAGCTGTTTTTT.

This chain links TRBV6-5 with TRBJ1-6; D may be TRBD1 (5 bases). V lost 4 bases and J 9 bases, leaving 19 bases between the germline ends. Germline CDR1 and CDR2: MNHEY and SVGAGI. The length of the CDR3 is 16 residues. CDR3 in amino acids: CASSSRGPDGGSPLHF. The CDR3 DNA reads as TGTGCCAGCAGTTCAAGGGGCCCTGACGGGGGTTCACCCCTCCACTTT.